Below are 23 T cell receptor beta chains sequenced from a single sample in a study of blood T cells in healthy people across ages. Primers used in a second PCR of roughly 7 to 11 cycles were a sample-barcoded 5' primer and a J-beta primer mix. TCRdb used MiXCR to reprocess the 5' RACE reads, holding one entry per CDR3 protein. There are approximately 2,000,000 distinct CDR3 sequences in the sample; approximately 39% occur only once, and roughly 23% lies in the top ten. Material: blood. These receptor sequences come from a human donor in good health.

There are a few counts of this clonotype. The rearrangement links TRBV6-5 to TRBJ1-6, with D uncertain. V was pared by 0 bases and J by 9 bases, with 12 bases between. The CDR3 consists of 15 residues. Germline assignment: CDR1 MNHEY and CDR2 SVGAGI. The CDR3 DNA follows: TGTGCCAGCAGTTACTCGACGCAGCGCGGTTCACCCCTCCACTTT. It is translated as CASSYSTQRGSPLHF.

This clonotype turned up a few times. This chain uses TRBV6-5 with TRBJ2-7; D may be TRBD1 (5 bases). Germline loops: CDR1 MNHEY, CDR2 SVGAGI. The CDR3 has 15 amino acids. Trimming removed 2 bases from V and 4 bases from J, with 15 bases in between. CDR3 coding DNA: TGTGCCAGCAGTTACGCACTCGACAGAATGTACGAGCAGTACTTC. Its translation is CASSYALDRMYEQYF.

V and J are TRBV5-1 and TRBJ2-1; 13 bases line up with TRBD2. After removal of 3 bases from V and 14 bases from J, the junction contained 11 bases not matched to a gene. The CDR3 is 15 amino acids. The germline CDR1 and CDR2 sequences are SGHRS and YFSETQ. CDR3 DNA sequence: TGCGCCAGCAGCTCAACTAGCGGGGGGGCTCTAGTGAAGTTCTTC. Protein: CASSSTSGGALVKFF.

This clonotype was found a few times. The CDR3 region has the DNA TGTGCCAGCAGTTTTTGGCCTAACTATGGCTACACCTTC. This translates into CASSFWPNYGYTF. The rearrangement uses TRBV12-3 or TRBV12-4 and TRBJ1-2; D not resolved. This CDR3 has 13 residues. Trimming pared 3 bases from V and 0 bases from J, leaving 5 bases between.

This clonotype has a handful of counts. V is TRBV12-3 or TRBV12-4 and J is TRBJ2-1; D is undetermined. The V and J ends lost 7 bases and 6 bases respectively, with 10 bases between them. This CDR3 contains 12 residues. In DNA form, the CDR3 reads TGTGCCAGCACCCTGGGCCCCAATGAGCAGTTCTTC. It specifies CASTLGPNEQFF.

For this clonotype: With a much larger clone just one base away, this may be a read error. DNA of the CDR3: TGTGCCAGCAGCTTTAAGAGCTGGGGGGCCAAAAACATTCAGTACTTC. Amino acid sequence: CASSFKSWGAKNIQYF. This chain uses TRBV11-2 with TRBJ2-4; D is tentatively TRBD1 or TRBD2 (5 bases each). Germline V CDR1 and CDR2: SGHAT, FQNNGV. The CDR3 runs to 16 residues. The V and J ends lost 3 bases and 1 base respectively, with 13 bases between them.

This clonotype was seen a handful of times. The chain joins TRBV7-2 to TRBJ2-3; no definite D call. Trimming removed 3 bases at V and 0 bases at J, with 7 bases between. This CDR3 is 14 amino acids long. Germline CDR1 reads SGHTA; CDR2 reads FQGNSA. This CDR3 is CASSFPGSTDTQYF. CDR3 bases: TGTGCCAGCAGCTTTCCCGGGAGCACAGATACGCAGTATTTT.

The chain employs TRBV11-3 and TRBJ2-1; 10 nucleotides line up with TRBD2. The V gene's germline CDR1 is SGHNT and CDR2 YENEEA. The CDR3 has 17 amino acids. The junction had 10 bases not matched to a gene; V was cut back by 4 bases and J by 4 bases. In DNA, the CDR3 is TGTGCCAGCAGCTCCTCTGCAGCTAGCGGGGGTTACAATGAGCAGTTCTTC. This codes for CASSSSAASGGYNEQFF.

The rearrangement links TRBV10-3 to TRBJ1-5, with TRBD1 matching 7 bases. CDR3 length: 15 residues. V shed 3 bases, J shed 0 bases, and the junction held 2 bases outside the gene matches. Germline values: CDR1 ENHRY, CDR2 SYGVKD. The CDR3 DNA reads as TGTGCCATCAGTGAACAGGGGTTTAGCAATCAGCCCCAGCATTTT. Its protein is CAISEQGFSNQPQHF.

This clonotype has only a few counts. This rearrangement joins TRBV28 to TRBJ2-7; no reliable D call. V was trimmed by 3 bases and J by 2 bases, leaving 11 bases between them. Germline V lookup: CDR1 MDHEN, CDR2 SYDVKM. The CDR3 extends over 14 amino acids. The CDR3 region has the DNA TGTGCCAGCAGTTTCCCTAGTTTGGCCTACGAGCAGTACTTC. Translation gives CASSFPSLAYEQYF.

The J gene is TRBJ2-5, the V gene TRBV6-4, with D possibly TRBD1 on 5 matching bases. V lost 3 bases, J lost 5 bases, and 10 bases lay in between. The CDR3 consists of 13 residues. The germline V gene encodes CDR1 MRHNA and CDR2 SNTAGT. The CDR3 bases are TGTGCCAGCAGTGAAGGCAGGGCGGAGACCCAGTACTTC. Protein sequence: CASSEGRAETQYF.

At least ten counts were recorded for this clonotype. This chain uses TRBV7-2 with TRBJ1-1; D is ambiguous. CDR3 length: 14 residues. Between the trimmed V and J ends, which lost 3 bases and 2 bases, there was a span of 10 bases. The germline V gene encodes CDR1 SGHTA and CDR2 FQGNSA. DNA of the CDR3: TGTGCCAGCAGCTTGGCGGAGGGTAACACTGAAGCTTTCTTT. This encodes CASSLAEGNTEAFF.

The rearrangement links TRBV7-2 to TRBJ2-3; D is possibly TRBD1 or TRBD2 (5 bases each). Germline V gene lookup returns CDR1 SGHTA and CDR2 FQGNSA. The CDR3 length is 15 residues. Between the trimmed V and J ends, which lost 5 bases and 0 bases, there was a span of 12 bases. CDR3 in amino acids: CASSPQWGSTDTQYF. Here the CDR3 DNA reads TGTGCCAGCAGCCCACAATGGGGGAGCACAGATACGCAGTATTTT.

This clonotype was detected only a few times. The V gene is TRBV7-9, the J gene TRBJ1-2; 7 bases fit TRBD1. V gave up 7 bases and J gave up 1 base; unmatched junction bases: 12. CDR1 SEHNR and CDR2 FQNEAQ come from the germline V gene (reference sequence). The CDR3 contains 16 residues. As DNA, the CDR3 is TGTGCCAGCATCCTCAGCGGGACAGAGTTTAACTATGGCTACACCTTC. This sequence encodes CASILSGTEFNYGYTF.

The chain employs TRBV7-2 and TRBJ1-3; D is uncertain. Germline V gene sequence: CDR1 SGHTA, CDR2 FQGNSA. Trimming took 1 base from V and 3 from J, leaving 13 bases between them. The CDR3 extends over 16 amino acids. This chain's CDR3 is CASSLGGILGGNTIYF. The CDR3 DNA reads TGTGCCAGCAGCTTAGGTGGCATCCTAGGTGGAAACACCATATATTTT.

In this sample, this clonotype turned up a few times. The rearrangement links TRBV21-1 to TRBJ1-1; the D call in the table, TRBD1, was not verified against the DNA. TRBV21-1 is classified as a pseudogene. The CDR3 covers 18 residues. The CDR3 coding sequence is TGTGCCAGCAGCAAACCGTACACAGGGGGCTATGCGGACACTGAAGCTTTCTTT. It specifies CASSKPYTGGYADTEAFF.

This clonotype was recorded only once. The rearrangement joins TRBV29-1 to TRBJ1-5; D gene uncertain. Per germline, CDR1 SQVTM and CDR2 ANQGSEA. This CDR3 spans 12 amino acids. Trimming cost V 7 bases and J 0 bases, with 7 bases left between them. The CDR3 bases are TGCAGCGCTAAAAATAGCAATCAGCCCCAGCATTTT. The encoded protein is CSAKNSNQPQHF.

This clonotype showed up just once. V usage is TRBV27 and J usage is TRBJ2-1; unclear D gene. CDR3 length equals 11 residues. Trimming shortened V by 11 bases and J by 3 bases, and 8 bases separated the two germline ends. Germline V gene sequence: CDR1 MNHEY, CDR2 SMNVEV (reference sequence). Here the CDR3 reads CAGSHYNEQFF. Here the CDR3 DNA reads TGTGCCGGCTCCCACTACAATGAGCAGTTCTTC.

The V and J genes are TRBV12-3 or TRBV12-4 and TRBJ1-4; D is possibly TRBD1 (5 bases). With 3 bases removed from V and 0 bases from J, the gap between germline ends came to 17 bases. The CDR3 runs 18 residues. CDR3 amino acids: CASSFELTSTATNEKLFF. Written as DNA, the CDR3 is TGTGCCAGCAGTTTCGAACTGACATCGACAGCAACTAATGAAAAACTGTTTTTT.

In this sample, this clonotype turned up once. The gene calls are TRBV7-2 and TRBJ2-2; no definite D call. Germline lookup yields CDR1 SGHTA and CDR2 FQGNSA. The V and J ends lost 3 bases and 0 bases respectively, with 5 bases between them. The length of the CDR3 is 14 residues. CDR3 amino acids: CASSFDPNTGELFF. The CDR3 DNA reads TGTGCCAGCAGCTTTGACCCGAACACCGGGGAGCTGTTTTTT.

This clonotype was detected a few times. The chain has TRBV7-2 and TRBJ1-2; D unresolved. V shed 5 bases and J shed 2 bases, with 21 bases lying between them. Germline CDR1 is SGHTA and CDR2 is FQGNSA. The CDR3 covers 17 residues. The CDR3 DNA follows: TGTGCCAGCAGCGGAGGCCGGGGAACGACATTGAACTATGGCTACACCTTC. This translates into CASSGGRGTTLNYGYTF.

Many counts were recorded for this clonotype. The genes are TRBV20-1 and TRBJ2-7, with 8 bases matching TRBD2. The CDR3 is 11 residues long. V shed 7 bases and J 7 bases; nucleotides not matched to a gene: 6. Germline V gene lookup returns CDR1 DFQATT and CDR2 SNEGSKA (reference sequence). The CDR3 protein is CSVGGAWEQYF. The CDR3 region has the DNA TGCAGTGTCGGGGGGGCCTGGGAGCAGTACTTC.

Here the CDR3 reads CASSQTRGYGETQYF. As DNA, the CDR3 is TGCGCCAGCAGCCAAACCCGGGGGTACGGAGAGACCCAGTACTTC. The V gene is TRBV4-3, the J gene TRBJ2-5; possible D gene TRBD2, 6 bases. V was shortened by 2 bases and J by 4 bases, with 14 bases between the two germline ends. The CDR3 contains 15 residues. Looked up from germline, CDR1 is LGHNA and CDR2 is YSLEER.